This note documents a single TCR beta chain sequence. What it binds is unknown. V lost 3 bases and J 5 bases, leaving 10 bases between the germline ends. Germline lookup yields CDR1 SNHLY and CDR2 FYNNEI. The CDR3 length is 13 residues. These data come from a study of identical twins. Study observations and caveats: Models underpredicted monozygotic twin sharing of out-of-frame TCR alpha. Conclusions leaned on cross-sectional statistical analysis and did not track the same donors over time.

Using its own MiXCR run on the 5' RACE reads, TCRdb lists one record per CDR3 protein. Among about 190,000 distinct CDR3 sequences listed, about 16% were seen once. The data were also submitted as part of a second study, on T cells expressing NK-cell markers. In that study: With respect to HCMV, seven of the eight sequenced donors were seropositive, and one was seronegative.

The sample was CD8+ T cells sorted from blood. This TCR was sampled from a young woman in good health. The chain is built from TRBV2 and TRBJ2-5; D not certain. CDR3 coding DNA: TGTGCCAGCAGTGATATCCCCTGGGAGACCCAGTACTTC. Residues: CASSDIPWETQYF.